The clone carrying this TCR beta chain occurred many times. Its antigen is not known. Template switching, a step in the protocol, added a universal primer site, and cDNA carried unique molecular identifiers. TCRdb called the 5' RACE reads again in MiXCR, with one record for every CDR3 protein. This table holds 350,000 to 400,000 distinct CDR3 sequences, 9% to 10% found once. This CDR3 has 13 residues. The germline V gene encodes CDR1 DFQATT and CDR2 SNEGSKA (reference sequence). This specimen comes from a study of identical twins. The study, taken as a whole, reports: Possibly, invariant MAIT and iNKT cells partly confounded zero-insertion analyses. Cord blood's abundant beta clonotypes had fewer insertions, unlike memory repertoires. Conclusions relied on cross-sectional statistical analysis, not following the same donors.

Sequencing was done on a sample of naive T cells sorted from blood. The chain links TRBV20-1 to TRBJ2-1; D call uncertain. The receptor's source is a woman aged 50 to 65 in good health. The CDR3 spells CSHRASVAHEQFF. DNA for the CDR3: TGCTCACACCGGGCCTCGGTGGCCCATGAGCAGTTCTTC.